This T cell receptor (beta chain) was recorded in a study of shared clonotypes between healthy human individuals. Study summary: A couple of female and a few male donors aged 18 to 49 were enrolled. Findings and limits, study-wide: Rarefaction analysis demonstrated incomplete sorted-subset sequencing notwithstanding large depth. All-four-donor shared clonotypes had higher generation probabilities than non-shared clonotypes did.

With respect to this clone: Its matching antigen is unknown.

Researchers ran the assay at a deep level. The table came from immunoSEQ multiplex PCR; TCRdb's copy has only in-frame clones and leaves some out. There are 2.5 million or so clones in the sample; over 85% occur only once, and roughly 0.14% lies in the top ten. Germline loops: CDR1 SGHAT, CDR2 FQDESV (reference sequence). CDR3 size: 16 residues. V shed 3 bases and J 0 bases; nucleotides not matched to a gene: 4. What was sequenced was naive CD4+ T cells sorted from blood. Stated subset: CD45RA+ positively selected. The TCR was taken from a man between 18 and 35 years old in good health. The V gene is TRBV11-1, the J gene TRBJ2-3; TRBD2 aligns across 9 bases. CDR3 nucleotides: TGTGCCAGCAGCTTCCTAGCGGGGACTAGCACAGATACGCAGTATTTT. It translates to CASSFLAGTSTDTQYF.